The rows below give T cell receptor beta chains drawn from one sample of a study of cytomegalovirus exposure and HLA in healthy donors. The repertoire was sequenced with immunoSEQ multiplex PCR; TCRdb's copy has only in-frame clones and lacks some. The table has approximately 300,000 clones, approximately 80% seen once; the top ten hold less than 0.4%. The source material was PBMCs. The receptors come from a girl aged 2 to 9 in good health and CMV-seronegative. Both conserved end residues are part of each CDR3. Each record gives: CDR3 protein, CDR3 DNA, J gene, V gene, D gene, clone size. D genes are given only for firm matches. A row's size may be missing; if present it is once, few, many or a size class.

CDR3 protein: CASSSVAGVNTGELFF
CDR3 DNA: TGTGCCAGCAGCTCCGTAGCGGGGGTGAACACCGGGGAGCTGTTTTTT
J gene: TRBJ2-2
V gene: TRBV5-4
D gene: TRBD2
clone size: -

CDR3 protein: CASSLGQGFGYTF
CDR3 DNA: TGTGCCAGCAGTTTGGGACAGGGGTTTGGCTACACCTTC
J gene: TRBJ1-2
V gene: TRBV5-6
D gene: TRBD1
clone size: -

CDR3 protein: CASSYSGGINEKLFF
CDR3 DNA: TGTGCCAGCAGTTACAGCGGGGGTATTAATGAAAAACTGTTTTTT
J gene: TRBJ1-4
V gene: TRBV6-5
D gene: -
clone size: -

CDR3 protein: CASSLEGGSLKTQYF
CDR3 DNA: TGCGCCAGCAGCTTGGAGGGCGGGAGTTTGAAGACCCAGTACTTC
J gene: TRBJ2-5
V gene: TRBV5-1
D gene: TRBD2
clone size: -

CDR3 protein: CASAGDRTVVQYF
CDR3 DNA: TGTGCCAGCGCTGGGGATCGGACTGTCGTTCAGTACTTC
J gene: TRBJ2-4
V gene: TRBV27
D gene: -
clone size: -

CDR3 protein: CASSFRGASTDTQYF
CDR3 DNA: TGCGCCAGCAGCTTCCGGGGGGCAAGCACAGATACGCAGTATTTT
J gene: TRBJ2-3
V gene: TRBV5-1
D gene: -
clone size: -

CDR3 protein: CASGLVLGADYTF
CDR3 DNA: TGTGCTAGTGGTTTGGTATTAGGCGCGGACTACACCTTC
J gene: TRBJ1-2
V gene: TRBV12-5
D gene: -
clone size: once

CDR3 protein: CASSVVGGGLDTQYF
CDR3 DNA: TGTGCCAGCAGCGTAGTAGGGGGGGGGCTGGATACGCAGTATTTT
J gene: TRBJ2-3
V gene: TRBV9
D gene: -
clone size: -

CDR3 protein: CASSYSQGAGEKLFF
CDR3 DNA: TGTGCCAGCAGTTACTCTCAGGGGGCTGGGGAAAAACTGTTTTTT
J gene: TRBJ1-4
V gene: TRBV6-5
D gene: TRBD1
clone size: -

CDR3 protein: CASNTGVDNEQFF
CDR3 DNA: TGTGCCAGCAACACAGGGGTAGACAATGAGCAGTTCTTC
J gene: TRBJ2-1
V gene: TRBV11-2
D gene: TRBD1
clone size: -

CDR3 protein: CATSRVTGQGAWNGYTF
CDR3 DNA: TGTGCCACCAGCAGAGTCACGGGACAGGGGGCTTGGAATGGCTACACCTTC
J gene: TRBJ1-2
V gene: TRBV15
D gene: TRBD1
clone size: -

CDR3 protein: CASSLFSESSTDTQYF
CDR3 DNA: TGTGCCAGCAGCCTATTCTCTGAAAGTAGCACAGATACGCAGTATTTT
J gene: TRBJ2-3
V gene: TRBV25-1
D gene: -
clone size: -

CDR3 protein: CASSQDVIAGGKETQYF
CDR3 DNA: TGTGCCAGCAGCCAAGATGTGATAGCGGGGGGTAAAGAGACCCAGTACTTC
J gene: TRBJ2-5
V gene: TRBV4-2
D gene: TRBD2
clone size: -

CDR3 protein: CASSHVGRNSPLHF
CDR3 DNA: TGCGCCAGCAGCCACGTCGGGAGGAATTCACCCCTCCACTTT
J gene: TRBJ1-6
V gene: TRBV4-1
D gene: -
clone size: -

CDR3 protein: CASLSTGDYEQYF
CDR3 DNA: TGTGCCAGCTTATCAACAGGGGACTACGAGCAGTACTTC
J gene: TRBJ2-7
V gene: TRBV5-8
D gene: TRBD1
clone size: -

CDR3 protein: CAWAGTHNSPLHF
CDR3 DNA: TGTGCCTGGGCCGGGACACACAATTCACCCCTCCACTTT
J gene: TRBJ1-6
V gene: TRBV30
D gene: -
clone size: -

CDR3 protein: CASSQERGLAGGNEQFF
CDR3 DNA: TGTGCCAGCAGCCAAGAACGAGGACTAGCGGGAGGTAATGAGCAGTTCTTC
J gene: TRBJ2-1
V gene: TRBV4-2
D gene: TRBD2
clone size: few

CDR3 protein: CASSQPRGTSYNSPLHF
CDR3 DNA: TGTGCCAGCAGCCAGCCCAGGGGCACCTCCTATAATTCACCCCTCCACTTT
J gene: TRBJ1-6
V gene: TRBV4-2
D gene: -
clone size: -